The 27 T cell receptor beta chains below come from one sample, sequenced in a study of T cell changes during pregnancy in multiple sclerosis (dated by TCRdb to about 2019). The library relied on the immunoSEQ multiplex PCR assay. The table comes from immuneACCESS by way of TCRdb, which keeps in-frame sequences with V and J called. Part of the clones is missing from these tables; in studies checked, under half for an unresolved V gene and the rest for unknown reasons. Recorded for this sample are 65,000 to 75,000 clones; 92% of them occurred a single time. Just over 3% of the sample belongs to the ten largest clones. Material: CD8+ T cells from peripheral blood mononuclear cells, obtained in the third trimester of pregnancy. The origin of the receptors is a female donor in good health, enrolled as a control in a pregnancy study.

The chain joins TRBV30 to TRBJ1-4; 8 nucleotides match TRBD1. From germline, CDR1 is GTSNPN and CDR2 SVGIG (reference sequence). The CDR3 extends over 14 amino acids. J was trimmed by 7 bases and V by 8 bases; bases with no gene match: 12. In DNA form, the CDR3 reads TGTGCCCACTCCCCTGGACAGGGCTTTGAAAAACTGTTTTTT. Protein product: CAHSPGQGFEKLFF.

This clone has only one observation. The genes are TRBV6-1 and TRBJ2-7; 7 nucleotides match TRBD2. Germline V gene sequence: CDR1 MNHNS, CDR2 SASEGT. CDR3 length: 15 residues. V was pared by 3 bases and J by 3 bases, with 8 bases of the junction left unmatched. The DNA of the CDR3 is TGTGCCAGCAGTGAGGAGCGGGACGGTCACTACGAGCAGTACTTC. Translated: CASSEERDGHYEQYF.

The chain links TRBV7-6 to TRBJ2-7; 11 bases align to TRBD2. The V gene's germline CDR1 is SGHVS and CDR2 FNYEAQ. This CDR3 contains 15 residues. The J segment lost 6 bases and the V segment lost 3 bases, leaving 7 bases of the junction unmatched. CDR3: CASSLGGLAGLEQYF. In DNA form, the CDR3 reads TGTGCCAGCAGCTTGGGCGGACTAGCGGGTCTCGAGCAGTACTTC.

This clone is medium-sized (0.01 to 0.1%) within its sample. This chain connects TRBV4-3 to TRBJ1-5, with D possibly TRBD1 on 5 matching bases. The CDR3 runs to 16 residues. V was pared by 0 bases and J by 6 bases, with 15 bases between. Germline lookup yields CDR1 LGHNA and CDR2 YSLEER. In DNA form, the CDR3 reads TGCGCCAGCAGCCAAGATATAGGGGAGGGCAGTCAGCCCCAGCATTTT. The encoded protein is CASSQDIGEGSQPQHF.

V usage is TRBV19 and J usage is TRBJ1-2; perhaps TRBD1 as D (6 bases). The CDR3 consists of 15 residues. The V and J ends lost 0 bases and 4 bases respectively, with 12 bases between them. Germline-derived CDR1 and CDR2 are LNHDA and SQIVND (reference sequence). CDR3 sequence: CASSIEVPGAYGYTF. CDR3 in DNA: TGTGCCAGTAGTATAGAAGTCCCAGGGGCCTATGGCTACACCTTC.

This CDR3 is CASSQGSGRSGNTIYF. The CDR3 DNA is TGTGCCAGCAGCCAAGGGTCGGGTCGCTCTGGAAACACCATATATTTT. The rearrangement joins TRBV4-2 to TRBJ1-3; D unclear. This CDR3 is built from 16 residues. Germline CDR1 LGHNA, CDR2 YNFKEQ. Trimming took 1 base from V and 0 from J, leaving 10 bases between them.

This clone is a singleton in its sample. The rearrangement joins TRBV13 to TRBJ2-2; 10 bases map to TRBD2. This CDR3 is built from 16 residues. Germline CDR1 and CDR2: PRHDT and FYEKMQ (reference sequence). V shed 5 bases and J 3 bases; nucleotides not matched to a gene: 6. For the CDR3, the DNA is TGTGCCAGCAGCCCCTTAGCGGGGGGAGACACCGGGGAGCTGTTTTTT. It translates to CASSPLAGGDTGELFF.

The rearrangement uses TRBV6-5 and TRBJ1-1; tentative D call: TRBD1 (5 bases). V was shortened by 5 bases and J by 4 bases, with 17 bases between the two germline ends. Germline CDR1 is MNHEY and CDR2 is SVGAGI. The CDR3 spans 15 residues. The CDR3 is CASSNLREGSTEAFF. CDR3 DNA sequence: TGTGCCAGCAGTAACCTCAGGGAGGGGAGCACTGAAGCTTTCTTT.

As DNA, the CDR3 is TGTGCCAGCAGCGCAGAACCACCAGGGGGTATCGACGAGCAGTACTTC. This sequence encodes CASSAEPPGGIDEQYF. V is TRBV7-9 and J is TRBJ2-7; TRBD1 aligns across 7 bases. V lost 5 bases, J lost 5 bases, and 15 bases stayed unmatched. CDR1 and CDR2 from the germline V gene are SEHNR and FQNEAQ (reference sequence). This CDR3 spans 16 amino acids.

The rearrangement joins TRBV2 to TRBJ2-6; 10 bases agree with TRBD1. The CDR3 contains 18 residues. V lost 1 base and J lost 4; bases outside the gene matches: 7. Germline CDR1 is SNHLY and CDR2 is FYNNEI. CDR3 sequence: CASSEGTGGRSGANVLTF. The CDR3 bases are TGTGCCAGCAGTGAAGGGACAGGGGGTCGGTCCGGGGCCAACGTCCTGACTTTC.

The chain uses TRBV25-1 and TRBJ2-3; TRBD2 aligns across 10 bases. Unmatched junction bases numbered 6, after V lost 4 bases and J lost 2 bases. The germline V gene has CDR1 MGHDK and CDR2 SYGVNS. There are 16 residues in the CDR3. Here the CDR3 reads CASSARTSGYTDTQYF. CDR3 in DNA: TGTGCCAGCAGTGCCCGGACTAGCGGCTACACAGATACGCAGTATTTT.

The CDR3 DNA is TGTGCCAGCAGCTTATGGGATCAGGGGGAACCCCAGCATTTT. It is translated as CASSLWDQGEPQHF. This chain uses TRBV7-8 with TRBJ1-5; the match to TRBD1 covers 7 bases. Germline V gives CDR1 SGHVS, CDR2 FQNEAQ. Unmatched junction bases numbered 8, after V lost 2 bases and J lost 10 bases. CDR3 length equals 14 residues.

CDR3 sequence (DNA): TGTGCCAGCCGGTGGGGTGCGGAGGGGAACACTGAAGCTTTCTTT. As protein: CASRWGAEGNTEAFF. The chain uses TRBV7-9 and TRBJ1-1; D gene unclear. Looked up from germline, CDR1 is SEHNR and CDR2 is FQNEAQ (reference sequence). CDR3 size: 15 residues. Trimming cost V 8 bases and J 1 base, with 17 bases left between them.

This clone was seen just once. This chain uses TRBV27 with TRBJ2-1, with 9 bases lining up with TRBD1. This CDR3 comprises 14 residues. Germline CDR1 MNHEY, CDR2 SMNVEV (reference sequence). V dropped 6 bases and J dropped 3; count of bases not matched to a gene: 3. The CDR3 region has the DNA TGTGCCAGCAGGGGGACAGGGCTCTACAATGAGCAGTTCTTC. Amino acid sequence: CASRGTGLYNEQFF.

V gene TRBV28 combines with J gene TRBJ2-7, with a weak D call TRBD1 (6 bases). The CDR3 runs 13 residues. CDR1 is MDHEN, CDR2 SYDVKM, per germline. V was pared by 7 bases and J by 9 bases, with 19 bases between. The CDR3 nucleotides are TGTGCCAGCACCTCCGGGACATATATCAGGCAGTACTTC. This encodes CASTSGTYIRQYF.

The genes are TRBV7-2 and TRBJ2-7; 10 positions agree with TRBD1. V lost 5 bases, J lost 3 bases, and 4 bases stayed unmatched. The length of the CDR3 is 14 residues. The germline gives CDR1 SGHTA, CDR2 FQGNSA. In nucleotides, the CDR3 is TGTGCCAGCAGCCCCGGGACAGGGGTCTACGAGCAGTACTTC. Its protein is CASSPGTGVYEQYF.

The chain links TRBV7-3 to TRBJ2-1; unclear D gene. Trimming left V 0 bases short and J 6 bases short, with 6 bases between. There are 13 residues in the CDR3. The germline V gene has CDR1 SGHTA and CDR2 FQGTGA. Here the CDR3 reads CASSLTLSNEQFF. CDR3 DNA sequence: TGTGCCAGCAGCTTAACTCTGAGCAATGAGCAGTTCTTC.

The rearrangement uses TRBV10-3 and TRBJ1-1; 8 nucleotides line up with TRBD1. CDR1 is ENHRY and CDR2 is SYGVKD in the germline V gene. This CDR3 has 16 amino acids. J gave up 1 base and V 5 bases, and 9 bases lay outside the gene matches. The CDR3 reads CAISQGAGLWNTEAFF. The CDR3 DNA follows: TGTGCCATCAGTCAGGGGGCAGGTCTGTGGAACACTGAAGCTTTCTTT.

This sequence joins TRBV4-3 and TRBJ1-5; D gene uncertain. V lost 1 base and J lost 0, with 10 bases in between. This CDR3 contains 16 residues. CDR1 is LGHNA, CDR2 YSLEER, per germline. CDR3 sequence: CASSQGTVDSNQPQHF. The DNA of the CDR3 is TGCGCCAGCAGCCAAGGTACAGTAGATAGCAATCAGCCCCAGCATTTT.

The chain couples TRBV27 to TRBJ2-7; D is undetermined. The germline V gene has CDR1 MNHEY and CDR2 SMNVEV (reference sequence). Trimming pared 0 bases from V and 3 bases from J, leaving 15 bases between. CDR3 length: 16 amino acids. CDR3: CASSLSTPITNYEQYF. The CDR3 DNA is TGTGCCAGCAGTTTATCCACGCCGATAACAAACTACGAGCAGTACTTC.

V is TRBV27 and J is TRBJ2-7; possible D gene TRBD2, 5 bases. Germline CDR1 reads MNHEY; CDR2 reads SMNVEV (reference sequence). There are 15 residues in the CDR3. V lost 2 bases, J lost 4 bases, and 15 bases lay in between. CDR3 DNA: TGTGCCAGCAGTTTAGAGGGAATTAGGACTTACGAGCAGTACTTC. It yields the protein CASSLEGIRTYEQYF.

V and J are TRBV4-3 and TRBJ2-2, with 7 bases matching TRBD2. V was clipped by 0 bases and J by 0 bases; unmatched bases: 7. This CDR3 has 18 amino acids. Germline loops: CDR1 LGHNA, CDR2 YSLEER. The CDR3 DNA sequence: TGCGCCAGCAGCCAAGAGGGGGGGAGAGGGGCGAACACCGGGGAGCTGTTTTTT. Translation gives CASSQEGGRGANTGELFF.

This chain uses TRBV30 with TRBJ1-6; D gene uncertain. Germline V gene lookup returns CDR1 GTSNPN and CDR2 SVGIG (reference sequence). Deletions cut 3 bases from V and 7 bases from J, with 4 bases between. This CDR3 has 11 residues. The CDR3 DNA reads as TGTGCCTGGAGCCTGAATTCACCCCTCCACTTT. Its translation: CAWSLNSPLHF.

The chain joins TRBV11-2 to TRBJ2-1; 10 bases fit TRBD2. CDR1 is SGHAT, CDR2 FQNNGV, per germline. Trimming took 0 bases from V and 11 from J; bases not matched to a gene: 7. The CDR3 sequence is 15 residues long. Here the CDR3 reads CASSLDRGSGRKQFF. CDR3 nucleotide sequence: TGTGCCAGCAGCTTAGATCGAGGTAGCGGGAGGAAGCAGTTCTTC.

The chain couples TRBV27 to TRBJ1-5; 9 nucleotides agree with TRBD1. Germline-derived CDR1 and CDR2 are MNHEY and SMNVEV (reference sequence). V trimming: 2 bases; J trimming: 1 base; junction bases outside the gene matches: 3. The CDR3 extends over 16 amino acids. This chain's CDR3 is CASSLGTGKSNQPQHF. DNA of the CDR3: TGTGCCAGCAGTTTAGGGACAGGGAAAAGCAATCAGCCCCAGCATTTT.

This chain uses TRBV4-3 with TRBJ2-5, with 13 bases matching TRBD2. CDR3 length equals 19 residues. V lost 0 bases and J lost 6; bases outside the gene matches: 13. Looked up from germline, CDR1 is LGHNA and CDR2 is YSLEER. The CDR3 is CASSQERLAGGPVWKTQYF. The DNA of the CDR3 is TGCGCCAGCAGCCAAGAACGACTAGCGGGGGGCCCTGTATGGAAGACCCAGTACTTC.

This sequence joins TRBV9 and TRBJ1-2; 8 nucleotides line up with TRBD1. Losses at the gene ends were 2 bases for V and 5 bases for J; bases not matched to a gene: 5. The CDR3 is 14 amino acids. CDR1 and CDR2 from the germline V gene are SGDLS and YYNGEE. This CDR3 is CASSVSGGVYGYTF. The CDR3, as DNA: TGTGCCAGCAGCGTTTCAGGGGGCGTATATGGCTACACCTTC.